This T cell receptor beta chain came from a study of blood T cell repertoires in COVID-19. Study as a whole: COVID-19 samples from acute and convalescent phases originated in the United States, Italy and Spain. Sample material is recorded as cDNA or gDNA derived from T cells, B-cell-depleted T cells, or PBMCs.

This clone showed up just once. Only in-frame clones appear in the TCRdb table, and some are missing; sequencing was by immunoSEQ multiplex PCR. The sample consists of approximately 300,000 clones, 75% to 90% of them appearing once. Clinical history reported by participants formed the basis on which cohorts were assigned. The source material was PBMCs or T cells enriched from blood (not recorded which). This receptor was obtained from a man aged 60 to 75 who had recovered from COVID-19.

The CDR3 is CASSLSLAGNEQFF. CDR3 coding DNA: TGTGCCAGCAGCTTGTCCCTAGCTGGTAATGAGCAGTTCTTC. This chain connects TRBV5-4 to TRBJ2-1; D might be TRBD2 (5 bases). Deletions cut 1 base from V and 7 bases from J, with 12 bases between. The CDR3 sequence is 14 residues long. Per the germline V gene, CDR1 is SGHNT and CDR2 is YYREEE (reference sequence).